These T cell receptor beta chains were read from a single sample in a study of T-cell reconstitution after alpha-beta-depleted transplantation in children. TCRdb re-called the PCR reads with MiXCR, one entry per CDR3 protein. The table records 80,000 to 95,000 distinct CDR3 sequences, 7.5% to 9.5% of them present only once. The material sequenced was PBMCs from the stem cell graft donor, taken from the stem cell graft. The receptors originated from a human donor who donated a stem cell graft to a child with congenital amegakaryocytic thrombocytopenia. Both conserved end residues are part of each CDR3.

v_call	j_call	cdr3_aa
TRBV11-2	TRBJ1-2	CASSLGRTYGYTF
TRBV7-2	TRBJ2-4	CASSLTRVRDIQYF
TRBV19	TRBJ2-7	CASSSSGDSWGEQYF
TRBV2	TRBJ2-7	CASSGDPDSSSYEQYF
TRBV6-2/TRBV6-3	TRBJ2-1	CASSYLGEFPYNEQFF
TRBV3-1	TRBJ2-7	CASSQLTAYEQYF
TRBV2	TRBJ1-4	CASSVPNEKLFF
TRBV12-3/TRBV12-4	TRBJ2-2	CASRRDSNTGELFF
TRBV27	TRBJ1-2	CASSLRQGYGYTF
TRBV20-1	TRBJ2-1	CSASPLAGGSNEQFF
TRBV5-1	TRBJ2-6	CASSSGQGYSGANVLTF
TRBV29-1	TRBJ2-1	CSVWDREDNEQFF
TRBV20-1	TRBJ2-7	CISGQGRGTYEQYF
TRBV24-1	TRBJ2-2	CATSDEAGELFF
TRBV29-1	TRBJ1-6	CSAEDRGPNNSPLHF
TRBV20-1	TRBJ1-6	CSASQGKNSPLHF
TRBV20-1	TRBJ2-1	CSARDVGTYNEQFF
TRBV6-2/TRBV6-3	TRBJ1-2	CASSYLTDRFYGYTF
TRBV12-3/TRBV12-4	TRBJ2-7	CASTLGQPYEQYF
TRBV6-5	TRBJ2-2	CASSYLQTAGELFF
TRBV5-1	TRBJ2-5	CASSASPSGSGETQYF
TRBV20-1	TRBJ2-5	CSARDPSTVEETQYF
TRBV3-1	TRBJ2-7	CASSLRRDASYEQYF
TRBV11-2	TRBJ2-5	CASSFLPNGGAGAETQYF
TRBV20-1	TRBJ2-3	CSYLASRTDTQYF
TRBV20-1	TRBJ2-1	CSAKRAGVLYNEQFF
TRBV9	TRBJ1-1	CASSVGGTNTEAFF
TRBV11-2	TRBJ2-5	CASRRVQETQYF
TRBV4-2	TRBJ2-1	CARGSDPYNEQFF
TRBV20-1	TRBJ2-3	CSARSRLSSGGPRDTQYF
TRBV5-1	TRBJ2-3	CASSPLDTKTGKDTQYF
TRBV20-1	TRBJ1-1	CSARERISGTEAFF
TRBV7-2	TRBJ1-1	CASSSQSAIEAFF
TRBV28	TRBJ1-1	CASTPARGNQAFF
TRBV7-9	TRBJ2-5	CASSSPWTERSETQYF